Given below is one T cell receptor beta chain in context. Its target is not known. This sample was taken from a study of Ad26.COV2.S vaccination and SARS-CoV-2 variants. CDR3 length equals 11 residues. The germline V and J ends were trimmed by 10 bases and 4 bases, with 8 bases remaining between them. Some clones are missing from TCRdb's copy, which holds only in-frame ones; the method was immunoSEQ multiplex PCR. Altogether 400,000 to 500,000 clones are present, approximately 90% being singletons, with the ten largest covering roughly 4%. The treatment was: 19 received Ad26.COV2.S at low or high dose, single or two shots; five or six received placebo; per-sample allocation not given. Specimen acquisition occurred on day 63 following the initial vaccine or placebo injection. Study-wide results and caveats: Overall T cell responses may have been underestimated by the analyses of TCR breadth and depth.

Sequenced material: peripheral blood, taken in a trial of Ad26.COV2.S vaccine versus placebo. The sequence came from a person aged 18-60 years who received the Ad26.COV2.S COVID-19 vaccine or a placebo. The V and J genes are TRBV12-3 or TRBV12-4 and TRBJ1-3; no reliable D call. CDR3 residues: CANNRGNTIYF. The CDR3 nucleotides read TGTGCCAACAACCGGGGAAACACCATATATTTT.